Included here is one T cell receptor (beta chain) sequence, with context. The data stem from a study of blood T cell repertoires in COVID-19. Study overall: From T cells, B-cell-depleted T cells, or PBMCs came the material, which was cDNA or gDNA.

Patients in Seattle were enrolled during active infection, then followed longitudinally. Sequencing used immunoSEQ multiplex PCR; TCRdb keeps in-frame clones, though not all of them. The top ten hold 1.5% to 2% of the sample, which has more than 300,000 clones, about 91% seen once. This sequence was found in a young woman with COVID-19, enrolled during active disease. Sequences were obtained from peripheral blood.

CDR3 nucleotide sequence: TGTGCCAGCCAGAGAGGCGGGGGAACTGAAGCTTTCTTT. Translating it yields CASQRGGGTEAFF. This chain joins TRBV25-1 and TRBJ1-1, with D maybe TRBD1 (5 bases). The CDR3 extends over 13 amino acids. V was clipped by 8 bases and J by 5 bases, with 15 bases between them. Germline CDR1 MGHDK, CDR2 SYGVNS.